The next 5 T cell receptor beta chains were all read from a single sample in a study of blood T cells in healthy people across ages. A second roughly 7 to 12 cycle PCR used barcoded and J-beta primers. TCRdb re-analysed the 5' RACE reads in MiXCR, keeping a single row per CDR3 protein. The table lists around 800,000 distinct CDR3 sequences, 62% of them singletons. The sample was blood. The source is a man younger than 45 in good health.

This clonotype has a handful of counts. J is TRBJ2-5 and V is TRBV5-1, with D perhaps TRBD2 (5 bases). V dropped 0 bases and J dropped 4 bases, with 16 bases sitting between them. CDR3 length: 16 residues. Germline values: CDR1 SGHRS, CDR2 YFSETQ. The CDR3 DNA sequence: TGCGCCAGCAGCTTGGCCCTCGCGGCTCGGGGAGAGACCCAGTACTTC. This gives the protein CASSLALAARGETQYF.

The V gene is TRBV2, the J gene TRBJ1-4, with D tentatively TRBD1 (5 bases). Germline lookup yields CDR1 SNHLY and CDR2 FYNNEI. Trimming cost V 6 bases and J 7 bases, with 9 bases left between them. The CDR3 length is 12 residues. CDR3 sequence: CASSGRGEKLFF. The CDR3 DNA sequence: TGTGCCAGCAGCGGGAGGGGTGAAAAACTGTTTTTT.

V and J are TRBV30 and TRBJ1-4; 7 bases align to TRBD1. The V gene's germline CDR1 is GTSNPN and CDR2 SVGIG (reference sequence). This CDR3 region has 14 residues. V was pared by 4 bases and J by 7 bases, with 9 bases of the junction left unmatched. In DNA, the CDR3 is TGTGCCTGGACTGATAGAGGGACAGCTGAAAAACTGTTTTTT. This translates into CAWTDRGTAEKLFF.

The rearrangement links TRBV20-1 to TRBJ2-6; possibly TRBD2 for D (6 bases). The CDR3 has 16 residues. Trimming stripped 4 bases from V and 0 bases from J, with 13 bases between. Germline V gives CDR1 DFQATT, CDR2 SNEGSKA (reference sequence). The CDR3 loop reads CSAIPRTNSGANVLTF. The CDR3 nucleotides are TGCAGTGCTATTCCCCGGACTAACTCTGGGGCCAACGTCCTGACTTTC.

The chain is built from TRBV15 and TRBJ2-6; 9 bases agree with TRBD1. Losses at the gene ends were 0 bases for V and 0 bases for J; bases not matched to a gene: 3. Germline-derived CDR1 and CDR2 are LNHNV and YYDKDF (reference sequence). CDR3 length: 18 amino acids. The DNA of the CDR3 is TGTGCCACCAGCAGAGATGGACAGGGGCACTCTGGGGCCAACGTCCTGACTTTC. Its translation is CATSRDGQGHSGANVLTF.